Detailed here is one T cell receptor (beta chain). Its target is not known. The V end lost 8 bases, the J end lost 5 bases, and 18 bases lay between the germline ends. The germline CDR1 and CDR2 sequences are MNHNY and SVGAGI (reference sequence). The CDR3 contains 14 residues. These data come from a study of OX40 agonist ivuxolimab in advanced cancers. Study background: Patients were around 83% male with ages roughly 23 to 85, mean approximately 58.

Study conclusions and caveats: More expanded clones were found, on average, in CD8+ than in CD4+ T cells.

TCRdb's copy holds only in-frame clones and misses some; the assay was immunoSEQ multiplex PCR. The sample includes around 56,000 clones, approximately 79% of them seen just once. This TCR derives from an adult with an advanced solid tumor such as melanoma, head and neck, liver or kidney cancer. This specimen was CD4+ or CD8+ T cells sorted from blood, taken in a trial of the OX40 agonist ivuxolimab. The chain links TRBV6-6 to TRBJ1-1; D is perhaps TRBD1 (6 bases). The CDR3 is CASRQQGIRTEAFF. CDR3 in DNA: TGTGCCAGCCGACAACAGGGAATAAGAACTGAAGCTTTCTTT.